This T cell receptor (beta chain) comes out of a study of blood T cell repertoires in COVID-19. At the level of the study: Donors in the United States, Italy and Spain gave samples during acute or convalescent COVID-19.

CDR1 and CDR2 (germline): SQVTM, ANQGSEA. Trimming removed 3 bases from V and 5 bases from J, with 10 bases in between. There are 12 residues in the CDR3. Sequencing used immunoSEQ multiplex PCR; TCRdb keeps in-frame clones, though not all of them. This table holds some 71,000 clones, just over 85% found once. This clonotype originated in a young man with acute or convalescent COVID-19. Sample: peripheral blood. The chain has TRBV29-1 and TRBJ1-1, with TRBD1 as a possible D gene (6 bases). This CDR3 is CSVDTGQTEAFF. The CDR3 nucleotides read TGCAGCGTTGATACGGGACAAACTGAAGCTTTCTTT.